This TCR beta chain emerged from a study of Graves' ophthalmopathy and Graves' hyperthyroidism. Study observations and caveats: Researchers report that a 13-signature model separated ophthalmopathy from stable hyperthyroidism, posting around 86% sensitivity and about 78% specificity. The majority of expanded thyroid clonotypes above 0.001 frequency also occurred in blood.

Germline V gene data show CDR1 as MNHEY and CDR2 as SVGAGI. The CDR3 is 16 amino acids. This clonotype was detected only a few times. The target antigen is unknown. This clone may be a read error of a much larger clone one base away. Amplification targeted the TCR beta CDR3 regions, with RNA transcripts as the source material. A first-round RT-PCR used HTBI primers, followed by a second-round multiplex PCR. TCRdb reprocessed the multiplex PCR reads with MiXCR, giving one entry per CDR3 protein. The data show about 380,000 distinct CDR3 sequences, with 15% seen just once and about 7% held by the top ten.

The receptor's source is a woman aged 18-29 years with stable Graves' hyperthyroidism. Sequencing input: peripheral blood. J is TRBJ1-2 and V is TRBV6-5; no reliable D call. The CDR3 reads CAGSYRTDGAPDGYTF. DNA of the CDR3: TGTGCCGGCAGTTACCGCACCGACGGAGCTCCTGATGGCTACACCTTC.